The following is a T cell receptor beta chain sequence with its context. Trimming took off 2 bases at V and 5 bases at J, with 9 bases between the two ends. The CDR3 has 14 amino acids. Germline CDR1 reads MNHEY; CDR2 reads SVGEGT. TCRdb's copy holds only in-frame clones and misses some; the assay was immunoSEQ multiplex PCR. The table has 350,000 or so clones, about nine tenths seen once. The sample originates from a study of blood T cell repertoires in COVID-19. Overall study: The United States, Italy and Spain were the sources of the acute and convalescent COVID-19 samples. From T cells, B-cell-depleted T cells, or PBMCs came the material, which was cDNA or gDNA.

This chain links TRBV6-2 or TRBV6-3 with TRBJ1-4, with D unclear. The specimen was peripheral blood. The origin of this receptor is a woman in her sixties or seventies with COVID-19, enrolled during active disease. CDR3 sequence (DNA): TGTGCCAGCAGTTACGAGGGCAGAAATGAAAAACTGTTTTTT. This codes for CASSYEGRNEKLFF.